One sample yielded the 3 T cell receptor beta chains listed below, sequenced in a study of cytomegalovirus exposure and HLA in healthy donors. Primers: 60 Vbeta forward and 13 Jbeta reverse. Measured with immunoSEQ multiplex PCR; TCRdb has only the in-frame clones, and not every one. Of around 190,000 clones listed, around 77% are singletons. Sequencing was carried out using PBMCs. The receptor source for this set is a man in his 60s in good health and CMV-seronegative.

The CDR3 sequence: CSVEGQGAYEQYF. Written as DNA, the CDR3 is TGCAGCGTCGAGGGGCAGGGGGCCTACGAGCAGTACTTC. This chain uses TRBV29-1 with TRBJ2-7, with 7 positions matching TRBD1. The V gene's germline CDR1 is SQVTM and CDR2 ANQGSEA. V lost 6 bases, J lost 2 bases, and 7 bases stayed unmatched. The CDR3 spans 13 residues.

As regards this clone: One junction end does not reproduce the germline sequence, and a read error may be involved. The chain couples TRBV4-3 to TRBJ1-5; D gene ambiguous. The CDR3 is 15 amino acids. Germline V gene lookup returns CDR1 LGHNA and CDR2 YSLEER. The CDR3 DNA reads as TGCGCCAGCAGCCAAGAATCCGGGGTCAATCAGCCCCAGAATTTT. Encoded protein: CASSQESGVNQPQNF.

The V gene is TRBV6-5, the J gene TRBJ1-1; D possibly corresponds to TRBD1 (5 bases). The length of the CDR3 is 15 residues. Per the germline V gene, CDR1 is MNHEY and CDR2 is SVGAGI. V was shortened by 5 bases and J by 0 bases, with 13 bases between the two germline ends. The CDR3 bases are TGTGCCAGCAGTGCGGGACGGACCATGAACACTGAAGCTTTCTTT. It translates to CASSAGRTMNTEAFF.